Each of the 32 T cell receptor beta chains below was sequenced from the same sample in a study of PD-1 blockade in mismatch repair-deficient tumors. Only in-frame clones appear in the TCRdb table, and some are missing; sequencing was by immunoSEQ multiplex PCR. There are under 40,000 clones in the sample; roughly 88% occur only once, and roughly 0.98% lies in the top ten. This sample comprised PBMCs, obtained approximately 9 months after starting pembrolizumab. The origin of the receptors is an adult with mismatch repair-deficient cancer.

V and J are TRBV6-6 and TRBJ2-3, with a weak D call TRBD2 (6 bases). The CDR3 contains 13 residues. Trimming cost V 11 bases and J 5 bases, with 17 bases left between them. The germline gives CDR1 MNHNY, CDR2 SVGAGI (reference sequence). This CDR3 is CAGGTGSGDTQYF. As DNA, the CDR3 is TGTGCCGGGGGGACGGGCTCCGGAGATACGCAGTATTTT.

The gene calls are TRBV7-8 and TRBJ1-2; D uncertain. CDR3 length: 16 residues. V lost 4 bases and J lost 4, with 19 bases in between. Germline-derived CDR1 and CDR2 are SGHVS and FQNEAQ. For the CDR3, the DNA is TGTGCCAGCAGCTCGGCTGGCTCCGGGATTACCTATGGCTACACCTTC. The encoded protein is CASSSAGSGITYGYTF.

The CDR3 protein is CASSLFGTSGPYNEQFF. The CDR3 region has the DNA TGCGCCAGCAGCTTGTTCGGGACTAGCGGTCCCTACAATGAGCAGTTCTTC. The V and J genes are TRBV5-1 and TRBJ2-1, with TRBD2 identical over 11 bases. V lost 1 base and J lost 2; bases outside the gene matches: 5. The CDR3 length is 17 residues. CDR1 SGHRS and CDR2 YFSETQ come from the germline V gene. The full variable domain, its missing parts supplied by reference TRBV5-1 and TRBJ2-1, is KAGVTQTPRYLIKTRGQQVTLSCSPISGHRSVSWYQQTPGQGLQFLFEYFSETQRNKGNFPGRFSGRQFSNSRSEMNVSTLELGDSALYLCASSLFGTSGPYNEQFFGPGTRLTVL.

J is TRBJ2-7 and V is TRBV6-5, with 14 nucleotides matching TRBD2. V shed 0 bases, J shed 2 bases, and the junction held 0 bases outside the gene matches. The CDR3 totals 16 residues. CDR1 MNHEY and CDR2 SVGAGI come from the germline V gene. CDR3 sequence reads: CASSYSGLAGAYEQYF. In DNA form, the CDR3 reads TGTGCCAGCAGTTACTCGGGACTAGCGGGGGCCTACGAGCAGTACTTC.

The chain has TRBV30 and TRBJ1-2; D call uncertain. The germline V gene has CDR1 GTSNPN and CDR2 SVGIG (reference sequence). Trimming left V 2 bases short and J 1 base short, with 5 bases between. The CDR3 totals 12 residues. The CDR3 coding sequence is TGTGCCTGGAGTCAGTTTAACTATGGCTACACCTTC. Amino acid sequence: CAWSQFNYGYTF.

This clone has a single count. The chain employs TRBV28 and TRBJ2-1; D possibly corresponds to TRBD2 (6 bases). This CDR3 region has 13 residues. Germline V gene lookup returns CDR1 MDHEN and CDR2 SYDVKM. The V end was cut by 5 bases, the J end by 7 bases, with 12 bases between. The CDR3 protein is CASSPPTRNEQFF. CDR3 in DNA: TGTGCCAGCAGTCCCCCGACTAGGAATGAGCAGTTCTTC. Full variable domain (remainder filled in from reference TRBV28 and TRBJ2-1): DVKVTQSSRYLVKRTGEKVFLECVQDMDHENMFWYRQDPGLGLRLIYFSYDVKMKEKGDIPEGYSVSREKKERFSLILESASTNQTSMYLCASSPPTRNEQFFGPGTRLTVL.

This chain connects TRBV5-1 to TRBJ1-1; D ambiguous. The CDR3 covers 13 residues. V lost 0 bases and J lost 10, with 13 bases in between. Germline assignment: CDR1 SGHRS and CDR2 YFSETQ. The CDR3 bases are TGCGCCAGCAGCTTGGGTGCGAGGAGGACAGCTTTCTTT. This gives the protein CASSLGARRTAFF.

V gene TRBV13 combines with J gene TRBJ2-5; TRBD1 aligns across 7 bases. Germline CDR1 and CDR2: PRHDT and FYEKMQ (reference sequence). CDR3 length: 15 residues. Unmatched junction bases numbered 11, after V lost 5 bases and J lost 5 bases. The CDR3 region is CASSGPGTAYETQYF. For the CDR3, the DNA is TGTGCCAGCAGCGGACCCGGGACAGCTTACGAGACCCAGTACTTC. The whole variable domain, filled in from reference TRBV13 and TRBJ2-5, reads AAGVIQSPRHLIKEKRETATLKCYPIPRHDTVYWYQQGPGQDPQFLISFYEKMQSDKGSIPDRFSAQQFSDYHSELNMSSLELGDSALYFCASSGPGTAYETQYFGPGTRLLVL.

This clone was seen just once. The chain couples TRBV4-1 to TRBJ2-3; D possibly corresponds to TRBD1 (7 bases). V was pared by 1 base and J by 3 bases, with 20 bases between. The CDR3 covers 18 residues. The germline V gene encodes CDR1 MGHRA and CDR2 YSYEKL. CDR3 sequence: CASSQVEEGAGRTDTQYF. The DNA of the CDR3 is TGCGCCAGCAGCCAAGTCGAGGAGGGGGCGGGAAGGACAGATACGCAGTATTTT.

The rearrangement uses TRBV6-1 and TRBJ1-5; 8 positions match TRBD1. The CDR3 consists of 16 residues. Germline V gene sequence: CDR1 MNHNS, CDR2 SASEGT. J gave up 7 bases and V 3 bases, and 11 bases lay outside the gene matches. In DNA form, the CDR3 reads TGTGCCAGCAGTGAGTTACCAGGGGGCGCGGGGCAGCCCCAGCATTTT. The encoded protein is CASSELPGGAGQPQHF.

The genes are TRBV5-5 and TRBJ1-2; no clear D gene. V was cut by 4 bases and J by 8 bases, with 9 bases left in between. Germline CDR1 and CDR2: SGHKS and YYEKEE (reference sequence). The CDR3 consists of 11 residues. The CDR3 loop reads CASSPNRGYTF. The CDR3 DNA is TGTGCCAGCAGCCCTAATCGGGGCTACACCTTC. The variable domain in full, completed from reference TRBV5-5 and TRBJ1-2, reads DAGVTQSPTHLIKTRGQQVTLRCSPISGHKSVSWYQQVLGQGPQFIFQYYEKEERGRGNFPDRFSARQFPNYSSELNVNALLLGDSALYLCASSPNRGYTFGSGTRLTVV.

The gene calls are TRBV2 and TRBJ1-2; 7 positions match TRBD1. The CDR3 is 15 residues long. The germline CDR1 and CDR2 sequences are SNHLY and FYNNEI. V was clipped by 2 bases and J by 4 bases; unmatched bases: 7. The CDR3 sequence: CASSEMGQTFYGYTF. The CDR3 DNA reads as TGTGCCAGCAGTGAAATGGGACAGACATTCTATGGCTACACCTTC. The variable domain in full, completed from reference TRBV2 and TRBJ1-2, reads EPEVTQTPSHQVTQMGQEVILRCVPISNHLYFYWYRQILGQKVEFLVSFYNNEISEKSEIFDDQFSVERPDGSNFTLKIRSTKLEDSAMYFCASSEMGQTFYGYTFGSGTRLTVV.

V gene TRBV6-1 combines with J gene TRBJ2-1, with 9 positions matching TRBD2. CDR1 is MNHNS and CDR2 is SASEGT in the germline V gene. V lost 5 bases, J lost 4 bases, and 6 bases stayed unmatched. This CDR3 has 15 amino acids. Here the CDR3 reads CASSRRTSEYNEQFF. The CDR3 coding sequence is TGTGCCAGCAGTCGTCGGACTAGCGAATACAATGAGCAGTTCTTC.

The chain combines TRBV7-2 with TRBJ2-1, with a tentative D call TRBD2 (5 bases). Trimming removed 5 bases at V and 3 bases at J, with 14 bases between. CDR3 length: 15 amino acids. CDR1 and CDR2 (germline): SGHTA, FQGNSA. The CDR3 DNA follows: TGTGCCAGCAGCCCTGGGCGGGCAAGCTACAATGAGCAGTTCTTC. It specifies CASSPGRASYNEQFF.

J is TRBJ2-7 and V is TRBV2; 7 nucleotides agree with TRBD2. The CDR3 is 12 amino acids. The germline CDR1 and CDR2 sequences are SNHLY and FYNNEI. V lost 8 bases and J lost 3; bases outside the gene matches: 4. The CDR3 coding sequence is TGTGCCAGCCGGTCGGGAGGCTACGAGCAGTACTTC. It codes for CASRSGGYEQYF.

Details on this clone: In this CDR3 the conserved last residue, phenylalanine or tryptophan, is missing, so a read error is likely. The DNA is left out, because the CDR3 cannot be placed on it with certainty; the CDR3 is given as TCRdb lists it. The V and J genes are TRBV20-1 and TRBJ1-1; the table's D call of TRBD1 was not tested on the DNA. CDR1 DFQATT and CDR2 SNEGSKA come from the germline V gene (reference sequence). The CDR3 sequence runs 11 residues, both termini included. This CDR3 reads CSASGTGGLFL.

This clone was seen more than once but under ten times. The gene calls are TRBV19 and TRBJ2-3; 7 bases fit TRBD1. V trimming: 2 bases; J trimming: 4 bases; junction bases outside the gene matches: 0. Germline V gene data show CDR1 as LNHDA and CDR2 as SQIVND (reference sequence). The CDR3 is made up of 13 amino acids. CDR3 amino acids: CASSIQGADTQYF. CDR3 bases: TGTGCCAGTAGTATACAGGGGGCAGATACGCAGTATTTT.

This chain joins TRBV5-6 and TRBJ1-1; D remains unclear. This CDR3 has 15 amino acids. CDR1 is SGHDT, CDR2 YYEEEE, per germline. Deletions cut 0 bases from V and 4 bases from J, with 13 bases between. Written as DNA, the CDR3 is TGTGCCAGCAGCTTGGTAGGCAGCCGGAGCACTGAAGCTTTCTTT. Its translation: CASSLVGSRSTEAFF. The full variable domain, in which reference TRBV5-6 and TRBJ1-1 provide the parts outside the CDR3, is DAGVTQSPTHLIKTRGQQVTLRCSPKSGHDTVSWYQQALGQGPQFIFQYYEEEERQRGNFPDRFSGHQFPNYSSELNVNALLLGDSALYLCASSLVGSRSTEAFFGQGTRLTVV.

The gene calls are TRBV28 and TRBJ2-7, with D unclear. V dropped 5 bases and J dropped 4 bases, with 6 bases sitting between them. Germline CDR1 and CDR2: MDHEN and SYDVKM. The CDR3 is 11 amino acids. CDR3 region: CASSQTYEQYF. The CDR3 DNA reads as TGTGCCAGCAGTCAAACATACGAGCAGTACTTC.

The chain has TRBV6-1 and TRBJ1-1; D is unresolved. Germline V CDR1 and CDR2: MNHNS, SASEGT. The CDR3 sequence is 14 residues long. V was shortened by 7 bases and J by 0 bases, with 12 bases between the two germline ends. CDR3 DNA sequence: TGTGCCAGCACTGGGTTACAGATGAACACTGAAGCTTTCTTT. Protein product: CASTGLQMNTEAFF.

The chain links TRBV2 to TRBJ2-3; tentative D call: TRBD2 (7 bases). The ends were cut back, 1 base at V and 8 bases at J, with 13 bases in the middle. The CDR3 runs 14 residues. Germline loops: CDR1 SNHLY, CDR2 FYNNEI. CDR3 coding DNA: TGTGCCAGCAGTGAAGTTGGGGGCGGGGGTACGCAGTATTTT. Protein sequence: CASSEVGGGGTQYF. The full variable domain, its missing parts supplied by reference TRBV2 and TRBJ2-3, is EPEVTQTPSHQVTQMGQEVILRCVPISNHLYFYWYRQILGQKVEFLVSFYNNEISEKSEIFDDQFSVERPDGSNFTLKIRSTKLEDSAMYFCASSEVGGGGTQYFGPGTRLTVL.

The CDR3 is CASSLLSGTVKDQPQHF. As DNA, the CDR3 is TGTGCCAGCAGCTTATTGTCCGGGACAGTCAAGGATCAGCCCCAGCATTTT. This chain joins TRBV7-8 and TRBJ1-5; TRBD1 aligns across 7 bases. The CDR3 covers 17 residues. Germline-derived CDR1 and CDR2 are SGHVS and FQNEAQ. Losses at the gene ends were 2 bases for V and 5 bases for J; bases not matched to a gene: 12.

The V gene is TRBV5-1, the J gene TRBJ2-2; a weak D match, TRBD2 (5 bases). V was cut by 6 bases and J by 0 bases, with 9 bases left in between. Germline lookup yields CDR1 SGHRS and CDR2 YFSETQ. The CDR3 runs 14 residues. CDR3 residues: CASTGNPNTGELFF. The CDR3 DNA is TGCGCCAGCACCGGGAATCCGAACACCGGGGAGCTGTTTTTT.

The gene calls are TRBV2 and TRBJ2-2; TRBD1 agrees at 10 bases. The J segment lost 9 bases and the V segment lost 6 bases, leaving 4 bases of the junction unmatched. Germline CDR1 and CDR2: SNHLY and FYNNEI. The CDR3 contains 13 residues. The CDR3 here is CASRGQGLRELFF. For the CDR3, the DNA is TGTGCCAGCAGGGGACAGGGGTTACGGGAGCTGTTTTTT. The variable domain in full, with the rest retrieved from reference TRBV2 and TRBJ2-2, is EPEVTQTPSHQVTQMGQEVILRCVPISNHLYFYWYRQILGQKVEFLVSFYNNEISEKSEIFDDQFSVERPDGSNFTLKIRSTKLEDSAMYFCASRGQGLRELFFGEGSRLTVL.

The genes are TRBV14 and TRBJ2-1, with D possibly being TRBD1 (6 bases). Germline loops: CDR1 SGHDN, CDR2 FVKESK. The length of the CDR3 is 18 residues. The V and J ends lost 4 bases and 4 bases respectively, with 23 bases between them. CDR3 bases: TGTGCCAGCAGCCGCCTGGGGTATACGGACAGCGTTTACAATGAGCAGTTCTTC. Protein: CASSRLGYTDSVYNEQFF. The full variable domain, with the rest looked up from reference TRBV14 and TRBJ2-1, is EAGVTQFPSHSVIEKGQTVTLRCDPISGHDNLYWYRRVMGKEIKFLLHFVKESKQDESGMPNNRFLAERTGGTYSTLKVQPAELEDSGVYFCASSRLGYTDSVYNEQFFGPGTRLTVL.

This chain uses TRBV7-9 with TRBJ1-2, with D possibly being TRBD1 (5 bases). The germline CDR1 and CDR2 sequences are SEHNR and FQNEAQ (reference sequence). The CDR3 is made up of 14 amino acids. V was shortened by 5 bases and J by 4 bases, with 14 bases between the two germline ends. The CDR3 sequence is CASSPQGAAYGYTF. CDR3 sequence (DNA): TGTGCCAGCAGCCCCCAGGGCGCAGCCTATGGCTACACCTTC.

This chain connects TRBV7-3 to TRBJ2-3; the match to TRBD2 covers 9 bases. With 3 bases clipped from V and 3 bases from J, the junction kept 4 bases outside the gene matches. Germline V lookup: CDR1 SGHTA, CDR2 FQGTGA. The CDR3 is 15 amino acids. As DNA, the CDR3 is TGTGCCAGCAGCTTTCAACTAGCGGGTACAGATACGCAGTATTTT. Translation: CASSFQLAGTDTQYF.

The gene calls are TRBV5-6 and TRBJ1-5, with D possibly TRBD1 on 5 matching bases. CDR1 and CDR2 (germline): SGHDT, YYEEEE. CDR3 length: 14 residues. Trimming took off 0 bases at V and 3 bases at J, with 7 bases between the two ends. CDR3 sequence reads: CASSLGQLNQPQHF. The CDR3 nucleotides read TGTGCCAGCAGCTTGGGACAGCTCAATCAGCCCCAGCATTTT.

The count of this clone is one. The rearrangement uses TRBV29-1 and TRBJ2-1; 8 nucleotides align to TRBD1. The CDR3 extends over 14 amino acids. The V gene end was trimmed by 5 bases and the J gene end by 15 bases; junction bases not matched to a gene: 18. Germline values: CDR1 SQVTM, CDR2 ANQGSEA. This CDR3 reads CSVPKRDRRYPLFF. The CDR3 DNA follows: TGCAGCGTTCCTAAGAGGGACAGGCGGTACCCCCTGTTCTTC.

This clone came up a few times. The gene calls are TRBV5-3 and TRBJ1-5; D gene uncertain. TRBV5-3 belongs to the ORF category, with a function that is uncertain. The V end was cut by 2 bases, the J end by 4 bases, with 7 bases between. This CDR3 region has 13 residues. The CDR3 sequence: CARSFTGNQPQHF. CDR3 coding DNA: TGTGCCAGAAGCTTTACGGGGAATCAGCCCCAGCATTTT.

The chain links TRBV7-9 to TRBJ1-4, with a weak D call TRBD1 (6 bases). Germline CDR1 reads SEHNR; CDR2 reads FQNEAQ (reference sequence). V dropped 5 bases and J dropped 1 base, with 20 bases sitting between them. This CDR3 is built from 18 residues. CDR3 loop: CASSPTGPHLQTNEKLFF. In DNA, the CDR3 is TGTGCCAGCAGCCCCACAGGGCCCCACTTGCAAACTAATGAAAAACTGTTTTTT.

This clone came up once. The chain recombines TRBV19 with TRBJ2-4; D not certain. This CDR3 contains 17 residues. V was shortened by 1 base and J by 1 base, with 14 bases between the two germline ends. Germline V gene lookup returns CDR1 LNHDA and CDR2 SQIVND (reference sequence). The DNA of the CDR3 is TGTGCCAGTAGTATAGCAGGAAGCCTTTCCGCCAAAAACATTCAGTACTTC. Amino acids: CASSIAGSLSAKNIQYF.